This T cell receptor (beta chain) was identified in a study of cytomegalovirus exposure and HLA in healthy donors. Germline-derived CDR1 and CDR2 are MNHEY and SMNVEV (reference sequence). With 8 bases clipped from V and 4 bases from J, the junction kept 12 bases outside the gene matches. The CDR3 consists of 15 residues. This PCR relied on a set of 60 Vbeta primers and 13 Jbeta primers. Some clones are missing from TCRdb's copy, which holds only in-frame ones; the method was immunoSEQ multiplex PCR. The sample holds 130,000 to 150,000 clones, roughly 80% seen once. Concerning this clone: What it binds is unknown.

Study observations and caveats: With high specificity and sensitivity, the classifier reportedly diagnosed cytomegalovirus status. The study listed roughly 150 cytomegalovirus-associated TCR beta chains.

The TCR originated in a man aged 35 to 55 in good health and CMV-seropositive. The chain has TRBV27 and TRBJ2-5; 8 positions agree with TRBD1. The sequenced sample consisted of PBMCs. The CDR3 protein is CASRLGQGRVETQYF. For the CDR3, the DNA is TGTGCCAGCCGTCTCGGACAGGGTCGGGTAGAGACCCAGTACTTC.